What follows are 29 T cell receptor beta chains derived from one specimen sequenced in a study of beta chain features in type 1 diabetes. Sequencing targeted expressed TCRB transcripts, as all isolated RNA had been reverse transcribed. Measured with immunoSEQ multiplex PCR; TCRdb has only the in-frame clones, and not every one. The sample includes just over 600,000 clones, about 14% of them seen just once. The sequenced sample was naive CD4+ T cells from blood. The receptors shown here come from a man aged 18 to 35 in good health.

This chain uses TRBV18 with TRBJ2-7; D may be TRBD1 (6 bases). Deletions cut 6 bases from V and 2 bases from J, with 11 bases between. The CDR3 runs to 13 residues. The germline CDR1 and CDR2 sequences are KGHSH and LQKENI. The CDR3 loop reads CASSRQDTYEQYF. CDR3 nucleotide sequence: TGTGCCAGCTCCCGACAGGATACCTACGAGCAGTACTTC. Variable domain in full (rest from reference TRBV18 and TRBJ2-7): NAGVMQNPRHLVRRRGQEARLRCSPMKGHSHVYWYRQLPEEGLKFMVYLQKENIIDESGMPKERFSAEFPKEGPSILRIQQVVRGDSAAYFCASSRQDTYEQYFGPGTRLTVT.

This clone was seen more than once but under ten times. The V and J genes are TRBV5-1 and TRBJ2-2; D call uncertain. From germline, CDR1 is SGHRS and CDR2 YFSETQ. V was shortened by 1 base and J by 2 bases, with 12 bases between the two germline ends. The CDR3 runs 16 residues. The CDR3 reads CASSLSGITNTGELFF. The CDR3 DNA is TGCGCCAGCAGCTTGTCGGGCATTACAAACACCGGGGAGCTGTTTTTT.

This clone has a handful of counts. The J gene is TRBJ2-1, the V gene TRBV10-3, with 11 bases identical to TRBD2. The CDR3 sequence is 17 residues long. CDR1 is ENHRY, CDR2 SYGVKD, per germline. V lost 3 bases, J lost 3 bases, and 7 bases stayed unmatched. The CDR3 sequence is CAISDARTSGLYNEQFF. In nucleotides, the CDR3 is TGTGCCATCAGTGACGCCCGGACTAGCGGGCTCTACAATGAGCAGTTCTTC.

In its sample, this clone was seen a few times. Other DNA sequences within the sample encode an identical CDR3. The J gene is TRBJ1-3, the V gene TRBV29-1; D is possibly TRBD1 (6 bases). Trimming removed 4 bases from V and 1 base from J, with 11 bases in between. Germline V gives CDR1 SQVTM, CDR2 ANQGSEA. The CDR3 is 14 amino acids. For the CDR3, the DNA is TGCAGCGTTGGAACAGGGTTGTCTGGAAACACCATATATTTT. Translated, it gives CSVGTGLSGNTIYF.

The CDR3 bases are TGTGCCAGCAGTTTGACAGCCCAGGCGGAACTAGCTCAGCCCCAGCATTTT. As protein: CASSLTAQAELAQPQHF. This chain connects TRBV28 to TRBJ1-5, with a tentative D call TRBD1 (5 bases). Germline CDR1 is MDHEN and CDR2 is SYDVKM. This CDR3 has 17 residues. V was shortened by 3 bases and J by 6 bases, with 21 bases between the two germline ends.

V usage is TRBV11-2 and J usage is TRBJ1-2; D not certain. The germline gives CDR1 SGHAT, CDR2 FQNNGV. Trimming removed 0 bases from V and 0 bases from J, with 2 bases in between. The CDR3 is 13 residues long. The CDR3 region is CASSLEANYGYTF. CDR3 in DNA: TGTGCCAGCAGCTTAGAGGCTAACTATGGCTACACCTTC.

Only a few counts were recorded for this clone. This CDR3 is CASSSGRSTEAFF. CDR3 in DNA: TGTGCCAGCAGCTCGGGGCGCAGCACTGAAGCTTTCTTT. V gene TRBV7-2 combines with J gene TRBJ1-1; TRBD1 is a possible D gene (5 bases). Trimming shortened V by 4 bases and J by 4 bases, and 10 bases separated the two germline ends. The length of the CDR3 is 13 residues. Germline V CDR1 and CDR2: SGHTA, FQGNSA.

This clone has only a few counts. The rearrangement joins TRBV7-9 to TRBJ1-4; D possibly corresponds to TRBD1 (6 bases). Trimming took off 3 bases at V and 5 bases at J, with 10 bases between the two ends. In germline, CDR1 is SEHNR, CDR2 FQNEAQ (reference sequence). This CDR3 contains 14 residues. The CDR3 spells CASSFYRENEKLFF. CDR3 bases: TGTGCCAGCAGCTTTTACAGGGAGAATGAAAAACTGTTTTTT.

This sequence joins TRBV25-1 and TRBJ2-3; 7 bases fit TRBD1. There are 15 residues in the CDR3. V shed 3 bases and J 2 bases; nucleotides not matched to a gene: 5. Germline V gene lookup returns CDR1 MGHDK and CDR2 SYGVNS. CDR3 coding DNA: TGTGCCAGCAGTGACCGACAGGGTATCACAGATACGCAGTATTTT. Its protein is CASSDRQGITDTQYF.

The table lists this clone with a few counts. The chain recombines TRBV11-2 with TRBJ2-3, with D perhaps being TRBD1 or TRBD2 (5 bases each). Germline assignment: CDR1 SGHAT and CDR2 FQNNGV. The germline V and J ends were trimmed by 5 bases and 5 bases, with 8 bases remaining between them. The CDR3 has 12 amino acids. The CDR3 loop is CASSRGGDTQYF. CDR3 sequence (DNA): TGTGCCAGCAGCCGTGGGGGAGATACGCAGTATTTT.

CDR3 nucleotide sequence: TGTGCCACCAGCAGAGATCGAGTGGCCGGGGCCAACGTCCTGACTTTC. It specifies CATSRDRVAGANVLTF. The chain employs TRBV15 and TRBJ2-6; D gene uncertain. The V gene lost 0 bases and the J gene lost 4 bases, with 10 bases spanning the gap. The length of the CDR3 is 16 residues. Per germline, CDR1 LNHNV and CDR2 YYDKDF (reference sequence).

V gene TRBV4-1 combines with J gene TRBJ1-3; maybe TRBD1 (6 bases). Trimming shortened V by 3 bases and J by 0 bases, and 21 bases separated the two germline ends. The germline CDR1 and CDR2 sequences are MGHRA and YSYEKL. The CDR3 contains 19 residues. CDR3 residues: CASSHVFRQADYSGNTIYF. CDR3 nucleotide sequence: TGCGCCAGCAGCCACGTGTTTCGACAGGCGGATTACTCTGGAAACACCATATATTTT.

The chain links TRBV5-4 to TRBJ2-1; 8 bases line up with TRBD2. Germline CDR1 and CDR2: SGHNT and YYREEE (reference sequence). This CDR3 has 15 residues. With 4 bases clipped from V and 4 bases from J, the junction kept 7 bases outside the gene matches. In DNA, the CDR3 is TGTGCCAGCAGCCCCCGCGTAGCGGGATACAATGAGCAGTTCTTC. Its translation is CASSPRVAGYNEQFF.

The table lists this clone with a few counts. The chain recombines TRBV20-1 with TRBJ2-1, with 9 bases aligning to TRBD2. CDR1 is DFQATT, CDR2 SNEGSKA, per germline (reference sequence). This CDR3 comprises 11 residues. Unmatched junction bases numbered 4, after V lost 7 bases and J lost 9 bases. Here the CDR3 reads CSVSSGVEQFF. As DNA, the CDR3 is TGCAGTGTCTCTAGCGGGGTTGAGCAGTTCTTC.

The rearrangement uses TRBV7-9 and TRBJ2-5, with D maybe TRBD2 (6 bases). V was trimmed by 2 bases and J by 5 bases, leaving 12 bases between them. Germline CDR1 reads SEHNR; CDR2 reads FQNEAQ (reference sequence). The CDR3 is 14 amino acids. Written as DNA, the CDR3 is TGTGCCAGCAGCTTACGAGTGGCGGGGGAGACCCAGTACTTC. This gives the protein CASSLRVAGETQYF.

This sequence joins TRBV5-4 and TRBJ2-3; TRBD1 matches 10 bases. J gave up 6 bases and V 3 bases, and 7 bases lay outside the gene matches. This CDR3 is built from 15 residues. Germline-derived CDR1 and CDR2 are SGHNT and YYREEE (reference sequence). CDR3 coding DNA: TGTGCCAGCAGCTCACAGGACAGGGGGATCGATACGCAGTATTTT. Protein: CASSSQDRGIDTQYF. Supplemented by reference TRBV5-4 and TRBJ2-3, the full variable domain reads ETGVTQSPTHLIKTRGQQVTLRCSSQSGHNTVSWYQQALGQGPQFIFQYYREEENGRGNFPPRFSGLQFPNYSSELNVNALELDDSALYLCASSSQDRGIDTQYFGPGTRLTVL.

This chain links TRBV7-9 with TRBJ1-2, with a weak D call TRBD1 (5 bases). CDR1 is SEHNR and CDR2 is FQNEAQ in the germline V gene (reference sequence). Trimming pared 1 base from V and 6 bases from J, leaving 15 bases between. The CDR3 totals 15 residues. CDR3 sequence reads: CASSLDQGRSHGYTF. The DNA of the CDR3 is TGTGCCAGCAGCTTAGATCAGGGAAGGTCCCATGGCTACACCTTC.

This clone was found a few times. The chain couples TRBV29-1 to TRBJ1-1; possible D gene TRBD1, 5 bases. V dropped 5 bases and J dropped 4 bases, with 20 bases sitting between them. Germline V gene data show CDR1 as SQVTM and CDR2 as ANQGSEA. There are 15 residues in the CDR3. The CDR3 DNA reads TGCAGCGTTCTGGGGGTCGCAGGGTATATCACTGAAGCTTTCTTT. Amino acids: CSVLGVAGYITEAFF.

This clone was picked up a small number of times. The V and J genes are TRBV7-2 and TRBJ2-4; no clear D. V was clipped by 2 bases and J by 0 bases, with 8 bases between them. Looked up from germline, CDR1 is SGHTA and CDR2 is FQGNSA. The length of the CDR3 is 15 residues. The CDR3 DNA reads as TGTGCCAGCAGCTTAACTCGAATAGCCAAAAACATTCAGTACTTC. Amino acid sequence: CASSLTRIAKNIQYF.

This clone turned up a few times. The chain uses TRBV4-3 and TRBJ2-7; 9 bases line up with TRBD2. This CDR3 contains 17 residues. Per germline, CDR1 LGHNA and CDR2 YSLEER. The junction had 12 bases not matched to a gene; V was cut back by 4 bases and J by 2 bases. The CDR3 here is CASSRVAGAETTYEQYF. The CDR3 DNA reads TGCGCCAGCAGCCGGGTAGCGGGGGCCGAAACTACCTACGAGCAGTACTTC.

The chain joins TRBV6-1 to TRBJ1-2; weak D call: TRBD1 (5 bases). CDR1 is MNHNS and CDR2 is SASEGT in the germline V gene. The CDR3 runs to 11 residues. V lost 7 bases and J lost 8, with 11 bases in between. The CDR3 nucleotides are TGTGCCAGCAAGACAGCTTCAGGCTACACCTTC. It yields the protein CASKTASGYTF.

The chain is built from TRBV21-1 and TRBJ2-1; the table's D call, TRBD2, was not checked against the DNA. TRBV21-1 is a documented pseudogene. The CDR3 length is 16 residues. This CDR3 reads CASSKKPASGINEQFF. The CDR3 bases are TGTGCCAGCAGCAAAAAACCAGCTAGCGGGATAAATGAGCAGTTCTTC.

The chain has TRBV12-5 and TRBJ1-5, with unresolved D. Trimming removed 1 base from V and 6 bases from J, with 4 bases in between. Germline V CDR1 and CDR2: LGHNT, FRNRAP. The CDR3 loop spans 12 amino acids. The CDR3 reads CASGLGGQPQHF. CDR3 in DNA: TGTGCTAGTGGTTTGGGAGGTCAGCCCCAGCATTTT.

This clone was seen a few times. The chain recombines TRBV7-2 with TRBJ2-4, with D perhaps matching TRBD1 or TRBD2 (6 bases each). Deletions cut 0 bases from V and 7 bases from J, with 13 bases between. Germline loops: CDR1 SGHTA, CDR2 FQGNSA. The CDR3 is made up of 15 amino acids. The CDR3 reads CASSLAGGRFNIQYF. In DNA, the CDR3 is TGTGCCAGCAGCTTAGCAGGGGGGAGGTTTAACATTCAGTACTTC.

This clone was seen a few times. This chain connects TRBV2 to TRBJ2-7; D might be TRBD1 (6 bases). Germline values: CDR1 SNHLY, CDR2 FYNNEI. The germline V and J ends were trimmed by 8 bases and 5 bases, with 16 bases remaining between them. This CDR3 is 13 amino acids long. The CDR3 DNA is TGTGCCAGCGATTGGCAGGGGATAAACGAGCAGTACTTC. Translated, it gives CASDWQGINEQYF.

This clone was picked up a small number of times. The V gene is TRBV9, the J gene TRBJ2-6; 8 bases are a match to TRBD2. The trim removed 5 bases at V and 2 bases at J, leaving 6 bases unmatched. The CDR3 loop spans 16 amino acids. From germline, CDR1 is SGDLS and CDR2 YYNGEE. CDR3 sequence (DNA): TGTGCCAGCAGGACTACGGGGGGGCCTGGGGCCAACGTCCTGACTTTC. It translates to CASRTTGGPGANVLTF.

This clone was detected a few times. The genes are TRBV18 and TRBJ1-5; unclear D gene. The CDR3 has 15 amino acids. Trimming left V 2 bases short and J 0 bases short, with 8 bases between. Germline CDR1 KGHSH, CDR2 LQKENI. The CDR3 coding sequence is TGTGCCAGCTCACCAGGGCAGTTTAGCAATCAGCCCCAGCATTTT. Translation: CASSPGQFSNQPQHF.

This clone was recorded at least ten times. The chain joins TRBV18 to TRBJ2-7; tentative D call: TRBD2 (6 bases). This CDR3 has 14 residues. The ends were cut back, 6 bases at V and 0 bases at J, with 12 bases in the middle. The V gene's germline CDR1 is KGHSH and CDR2 LQKENI. DNA of the CDR3: TGTGCCAGCTCCCCGCGGGGCCCCTCCTACGAGCAGTACTTC. As protein: CASSPRGPSYEQYF. Together with reference TRBV18 and TRBJ2-7, the CDR3 gives the full variable domain: NAGVMQNPRHLVRRRGQEARLRCSPMKGHSHVYWYRQLPEEGLKFMVYLQKENIIDESGMPKERFSAEFPKEGPSILRIQQVVRGDSAAYFCASSPRGPSYEQYFGPGTRLTVT.

This chain uses TRBV5-1 with TRBJ2-7; 10 bases line up with TRBD1. J gave up 5 bases and V 4 bases, and 6 bases lay outside the gene matches. CDR3 length: 14 residues. Per the germline V gene, CDR1 is SGHRS and CDR2 is YFSETQ. CDR3 sequence reads: CASSPGTGVHEQYF. The CDR3 coding sequence is TGCGCCAGCAGCCCCGGGACAGGGGTCCACGAGCAGTACTTC. The full variable domain, rest sourced from reference TRBV5-1 and TRBJ2-7, is KAGVTQTPRYLIKTRGQQVTLSCSPISGHRSVSWYQQTPGQGLQFLFEYFSETQRNKGNFPGRFSGRQFSNSRSEMNVSTLELGDSALYLCASSPGTGVHEQYFGPGTRLTVT.